These T cell receptor beta chains were read from a single sample in a study of OX40 agonist ivuxolimab in advanced cancers. Profiling relied on immunoSEQ multiplex PCR, and the TCRdb table lists in-frame clones only, not all of them. Among 70,000 to 95,000 clones listed, about 90% were seen once. Material: CD4+ or CD8+ T cells sorted from blood, obtained in a trial of the OX40 agonist ivuxolimab. The receptors shown here come from an adult with an advanced solid tumor such as melanoma, head and neck, liver or kidney cancer. The CDR3 runs from the conserved cysteine through the conserved F or W. Fields, in order: J gene, V gene, D gene, clone size, CDR3 DNA, CDR3 protein. The D gene is left open where the match is weak. Some rows mark clone size as missing; the rest say once, few, many or name a class of expanded clone.

J gene: TRBJ2-6
V gene: TRBV19
D gene: -
clone size: -
CDR3 DNA: TGTGCCAGTCATGGGGGTCTTGGGGCCAACGTCCTGACTTTC
CDR3 protein: CASHGGLGANVLTF

J gene: TRBJ2-5
V gene: TRBV5-4
D gene: TRBD2
clone size: -
CDR3 DNA: TGTGCCAGCAGCTTGCGCGGGAGAGGCGAGACCCAGTACTTC
CDR3 protein: CASSLRGRGETQYF

J gene: TRBJ1-3
V gene: TRBV5-8
D gene: -
clone size: -
CDR3 DNA: TGTGCCAGCAGCCCCGGGACGACCGGAAACACCATATATTTT
CDR3 protein: CASSPGTTGNTIYF

J gene: TRBJ1-2
V gene: TRBV18
D gene: TRBD1
clone size: -
CDR3 DNA: TGTGCCAGCTCTACAGGGGATAACTATGGCTACACCTTC
CDR3 protein: CASSTGDNYGYTF

J gene: TRBJ2-1
V gene: TRBV9
D gene: -
clone size: -
CDR3 DNA: TGTGCCAGCAGCGTAGCCGGGGGGCCCTACAATGAGCAGTTCTTC
CDR3 protein: CASSVAGGPYNEQFF

J gene: TRBJ2-1
V gene: TRBV9
D gene: -
clone size: -
CDR3 DNA: TGTGCCAGCAGCGTAGAAGCTAGGGGATACAATGAGCAGTTCTTC
CDR3 protein: CASSVEARGYNEQFF

J gene: TRBJ1-1
V gene: TRBV6-5
D gene: -
clone size: -
CDR3 DNA: TGTGCCAGCAGTGCGGGACTTACGCTGAACACTGAAGCTTTCTTT
CDR3 protein: CASSAGLTLNTEAFF

J gene: TRBJ1-2
V gene: TRBV5-1
D gene: TRBD1
clone size: -
CDR3 DNA: TGCGCCAGCAGTGGACAGGCCCATGGCTACACCTTC
CDR3 protein: CASSGQAHGYTF

J gene: TRBJ2-7
V gene: TRBV6-5
D gene: -
clone size: -
CDR3 DNA: TGTGCCAGCAGTCCCTCCACCGAGCAGTACTTC
CDR3 protein: CASSPSTEQYF

J gene: TRBJ2-7
V gene: TRBV18
D gene: -
clone size: -
CDR3 DNA: TGTGCCAGCTCACCAACGGTTGGCGAGCAGTACTTC
CDR3 protein: CASSPTVGEQYF

J gene: TRBJ2-1
V gene: TRBV4-2
D gene: -
clone size: -
CDR3 DNA: TGTGCCAGCAGCCAAGTTGGCCTAGCTCAGTACAATGAGCAGTTCTTC
CDR3 protein: CASSQVGLAQYNEQFF

J gene: TRBJ2-1
V gene: TRBV5-4
D gene: TRBD2
clone size: -
CDR3 DNA: TGTGCCAGCAGCCTCCGGACTAGCGGCTACAATGAGCAGTTCTTC
CDR3 protein: CASSLRTSGYNEQFF

J gene: TRBJ2-2
V gene: TRBV7-3
D gene: -
clone size: -
CDR3 DNA: TGTGCCAGCAGCTTATCGCCTAGCGCTAACACCGGGGAGCTGTTTTTT
CDR3 protein: CASSLSPSANTGELFF

J gene: TRBJ2-5
V gene: TRBV5-4
D gene: -
clone size: -
CDR3 DNA: TGTGCCAGCAGCTTGGCCGATGAGGAGACCCAGTACTTC
CDR3 protein: CASSLADEETQYF

J gene: TRBJ2-7
V gene: TRBV6-5
D gene: -
clone size: -
CDR3 DNA: TGTGCCAGCAGTAAACAGGGATTGCCCTACGAGCAGTACTTC
CDR3 protein: CASSKQGLPYEQYF

J gene: TRBJ2-1
V gene: TRBV27
D gene: -
clone size: -
CDR3 DNA: TGTGCCAGCAGTTTACGGGGGAATGAGCAGTTCTTC
CDR3 protein: CASSLRGNEQFF

J gene: TRBJ2-3
V gene: TRBV6-1
D gene: TRBD2
clone size: -
CDR3 DNA: TGTGCCAGCAGTGAAGCGCGACTAGCGGGAGCAGATACGCAGTATTTT
CDR3 protein: CASSEARLAGADTQYF

J gene: TRBJ2-7
V gene: TRBV28
D gene: -
clone size: -
CDR3 DNA: TGTGCCAGCAGTTTATTCTTAAAGGCGGAGCAGTACTTC
CDR3 protein: CASSLFLKAEQYF

J gene: TRBJ2-7
V gene: TRBV2
D gene: -
clone size: -
CDR3 DNA: TGTGCCAGCAGTAAGGTACGGGTCTCCTACGAGCAGTACTTC
CDR3 protein: CASSKVRVSYEQYF

J gene: TRBJ1-4
V gene: TRBV6-1
D gene: -
clone size: once
CDR3 DNA: TGTGCCACCGGAAAAGATGCTAATGAAAAACTGTTTTTT
CDR3 protein: CATGKDANEKLFF

J gene: TRBJ2-7
V gene: TRBV27
D gene: -
clone size: -
CDR3 DNA: TGTGCCAGCAGTCCCAGGACTTTCGGGACATACGAGCAGTACTTC
CDR3 protein: CASSPRTFGTYEQYF

J gene: TRBJ2-5
V gene: TRBV9
D gene: -
clone size: -
CDR3 DNA: TGTGCAAGCAGCGCCCCCCCTTTTGGGGAGACCCAGTACTTC
CDR3 protein: CASSAPPFGETQYF

J gene: TRBJ2-5
V gene: TRBV7-2
D gene: -
clone size: -
CDR3 DNA: TGTGCCAGCAGCTTAGGCGGGACCCAGGAAGAGACCCAGTACTTC
CDR3 protein: CASSLGGTQEETQYF

J gene: TRBJ2-1
V gene: TRBV7-8
D gene: -
clone size: -
CDR3 DNA: TGTGCCAGCAGCCCAGGGGGGTTGGGACTAGGCGTTGAGCAGTTCTTC
CDR3 protein: CASSPGGLGLGVEQFF

J gene: TRBJ2-3
V gene: TRBV5-1
D gene: TRBD1
clone size: -
CDR3 DNA: TGCGCCAGCAGTCCCGGCGCGACAGGGGGTAGGACAGATACGCAGTATTTT
CDR3 protein: CASSPGATGGRTDTQYF

J gene: TRBJ2-2
V gene: TRBV5-4
D gene: -
clone size: -
CDR3 DNA: TGTGCCAGCAGCTTGATAAGCCAAGCCGGGGAGCTGTTTTTT
CDR3 protein: CASSLISQAGELFF

J gene: TRBJ2-3
V gene: TRBV5-4
D gene: -
clone size: -
CDR3 DNA: TGTGCCAGCAGCTTGGAGGTTTTCCACCGCACAGATACGCAGTATTTT
CDR3 protein: CASSLEVFHRTDTQYF

J gene: TRBJ1-2
V gene: TRBV28
D gene: -
clone size: -
CDR3 DNA: TGTGCCAGCAGTGCCACGGTCTATGGCTACACCTTC
CDR3 protein: CASSATVYGYTF

J gene: TRBJ2-3
V gene: TRBV7-9
D gene: TRBD2
clone size: -
CDR3 DNA: TGTGCCAGCAGCTTAGAAGCTAGCGGTGATACGCAGTATTTT
CDR3 protein: CASSLEASGDTQYF